The clone carrying this T cell receptor (beta chain) was counted between two and nine times. The data were taken from a study of blood T cell repertoires in COVID-19. Study in general: The recovered donors of Cohort 3 showed two negative PCRs, clearance, or symptom resolution.

The data were produced by immunoSEQ multiplex PCR, yet TCRdb's version contains in-frame clones alone and is incomplete. The sample contains roughly 230,000 clones, around 90% of which appear only once. The V gene lost 5 bases and the J gene lost 3 bases, with 12 bases spanning the gap. This CDR3 has 14 residues. This clonotype was sampled from a man aged 30-40 years in a cohort exposed to, infected with or recovered from COVID-19 (not recorded which). Sequencing was performed on PBMCs or T cells enriched from blood (not recorded which). The genes are TRBV5-3 and TRBJ1-5; D might be TRBD1 (5 bases). TRBV5-3 is noted as an ORF with a role that remains uncertain. The CDR3 sequence is CARRVPGPNQPQHF. In nucleotides, the CDR3 is TGTGCCAGAAGAGTACCAGGGCCCAATCAGCCCCAGCATTTT.